This is a list of T cell receptor beta chains from one sample in a study of blood T cell repertoires in COVID-19. Produced via immunoSEQ multiplex PCR; TCRdb's table is partial and in-frame only. The repertoire holds 200,000 to 250,000 clones, with 92% as singletons. Sequencing was done on a sample of peripheral blood. The receptors derive from a man between 60 and 70 years old with COVID-19, enrolled during active disease. CDR3s leave out the opening cysteine and the closing phenylalanine or tryptophan. Each record gives: CDR3 protein, V gene, D gene, J gene. A D gene is named only where the DNA matches it firmly.

CDR3 protein: ASSQGGASGNTIY
V gene: TRBV6-5
D gene: -
J gene: TRBJ1-3

CDR3 protein: ASSFRLASTGELF
V gene: TRBV6-5
D gene: -
J gene: TRBJ2-2

CDR3 protein: ASSQTRGTARGYT
V gene: TRBV5-4
D gene: -
J gene: TRBJ1-2

CDR3 protein: AWSLGGQPQH
V gene: TRBV30
D gene: -
J gene: TRBJ1-5

CDR3 protein: ASSAVTGPDSPLH
V gene: TRBV18
D gene: TRBD1
J gene: TRBJ1-6

CDR3 protein: ASSPRSVQVTYEQY
V gene: TRBV18
D gene: -
J gene: TRBJ2-7

CDR3 protein: ASSLVASGAYEQY
V gene: TRBV4-1
D gene: TRBD2
J gene: TRBJ2-7

CDR3 protein: ASSDRGGIEQY
V gene: TRBV19
D gene: TRBD2
J gene: TRBJ2-7

CDR3 protein: ASSYGGGGGYT
V gene: TRBV6-5
D gene: -
J gene: TRBJ1-2

CDR3 protein: AWSGSTSGAHSGANVLT
V gene: TRBV30
D gene: TRBD2
J gene: TRBJ2-6

CDR3 protein: ASSAYAGGYNEQF
V gene: TRBV11-2
D gene: TRBD2
J gene: TRBJ2-1

CDR3 protein: ASSLAGGHNEQF
V gene: TRBV7-9
D gene: -
J gene: TRBJ2-1

CDR3 protein: ASSIPLAGSNYGYT
V gene: TRBV28
D gene: -
J gene: TRBJ1-2

CDR3 protein: ASSPAGVRGNSPLH
V gene: TRBV18
D gene: -
J gene: TRBJ1-6

CDR3 protein: ASSIGLYSNQPQH
V gene: TRBV6-5
D gene: -
J gene: TRBJ1-5

CDR3 protein: ASRRETQY
V gene: TRBV2
D gene: -
J gene: TRBJ2-5